The rows below give T cell receptor beta chains drawn from one sample of a study of response to subunit inactivated influenza vaccine. TCRdb redid the calling of the RT-PCR reads with MiXCR, one entry per CDR3 protein. The sample lists about 310,000 distinct CDR3 sequences, 20% to 25% occurring once. The specimen was PBMCs from blood, collected around 22 months after vaccination. These receptors were collected from a man between 45 and 75 years old who received an inactivated influenza vaccine. The CDR3 runs from the conserved cysteine through the conserved F or W. A D gene is named only where the DNA matches it firmly. Only some rows state a clone size, as once, few, many or a class for expanded clones.

clone size | D gene | J gene | V gene | CDR3 protein | CDR3 DNA
- | - | TRBJ1-1 | TRBV5-1 | CASSLSGANTAAFF | TGCGCCAGCAGCTTGTCAGGCGCTAACACTGCAGCTTTCTTT
many | - | TRBJ2-4 | TRBV6-2/TRBV6-3 | CASSPSLVRNIQYF | TGTGCCAGCAGTCCATCCTTGGTTAGAAACATTCAGTACTTC
few | - | TRBJ2-3 | TRBV4-3 | CASSQDSGTGTQYF | TGCGCCAGCAGCCAAGATAGTGGGACGGGGACGCAGTATTTT
few | - | TRBJ2-2 | TRBV4-3 | CASSQDLGVTGELFF | TGCGCCAGCAGCCAAGATCTAGGGGTCACCGGGGAGCTGTTTTTT
- | TRBD2 | TRBJ2-1 | TRBV9 | CASSVPVAGGGNEQFF | TGTGCCAGCAGCGTACCAGTGGCGGGAGGTGGTAATGAGCAGTTCTTC
few | - | TRBJ1-3 | TRBV5-1 | CASSSGDGGNTIYF | TGCGCCAGCAGCTCCGGGGACGGTGGAAACACCATATATTTT
many | TRBD1 | TRBJ1-6 | TRBV5-1 | CASSPMTGGNSPLHF | TGCGCCAGCAGCCCGATGACAGGGGGTAATTCACCCCTCCACTTT
few | - | TRBJ1-4 | TRBV3-1 | CASSQEAGVLNEKLFF | TGTGCCAGCAGCCAAGAAGCCGGAGTTCTAAATGAAAAACTGTTTTTT
few | - | TRBJ1-5 | TRBV10-2 | CASSDRGAGLQPQHF | TGCGCCAGCAGTGATCGGGGCGCGGGCCTCCAGCCCCAGCATTTT
- | - | TRBJ1-1 | TRBV6-2/TRBV6-3 | CASSYFPLNTEAFF | TGTGCCAGCAGTTACTTTCCCCTGAACACTGAAGCTTTCTTT
few | - | TRBJ1-1 | TRBV20-1 | CSAKIGTTEAFF | TGCAGCGCAAAGATTGGCACCACTGAAGCTTTCTTT
- | TRBD2 | TRBJ2-1 | TRBV20-1 | CSARPEQREFYNEQFF | TGCAGTGCTAGACCTGAACAGCGGGAGTTCTACAATGAGCAGTTCTTC
many | TRBD1 | TRBJ1-5 | TRBV18 | CASSPGTGAVNQPQHF | TGTGCCAGCTCACCGGGGACAGGGGCCGTGAATCAGCCCCAGCATTTT
few | - | TRBJ1-2 | TRBV6-2/TRBV6-3 | CASSYDAGNGYTF | TGTGCCAGCAGTTATGATGCGGGAAATGGCTACACCTTC
- | TRBD2 | TRBJ2-7 | TRBV20-1 | CSAGLAGSYEQYF | TGCAGTGCAGGACTAGCGGGGTCCTACGAGCAGTACTTC
- | - | TRBJ2-2 | TRBV21-1 | CASSTYTGASTGELFF | TGTGCCAGCAGCACTTATACAGGGGCCTCGACCGGGGAGCTGTTTTTT
few | - | TRBJ1-2 | TRBV4-3 | CASSQDFFGGYTF | TGCGCCAGCAGCCAAGATTTTTTCGGCGGCTACACCTTC
- | - | TRBJ2-7 | TRBV7-9 | CASSDASGPYEQYF | TGTGCCAGCAGCGACGCTTCCGGGCCCTACGAGCAGTACTTC
- | TRBD2 | TRBJ2-3 | TRBV20-1 | CSARDPASGSGDTQYF | TGCAGTGCTAGAGATCCGGCTAGCGGGAGTGGAGATACGCAGTATTTT
once | - | TRBJ2-3 | TRBV7-2 | CASSLAIQSTDTQYF | TGTGCCAGCAGCTTAGCTATACAAAGCACAGATACGCAGTATTTT
- | TRBD1 | TRBJ1-2 | TRBV20-1 | CSAYLIRTGGGGYTF | TGCAGTGCTTATTTAATACGGACAGGGGGCGGTGGCTACACCTTC
few | - | TRBJ2-1 | TRBV6-1 | CASSPAGFNEQFF | TGTGCCAGCAGCCCGGCGGGGTTCAATGAGCAGTTCTTC
few | TRBD1 | TRBJ2-1 | TRBV29-1 | CSVRGQALNEQFF | TGCAGCGTGAGGGGGCAAGCCCTCAATGAGCAGTTCTTC
- | TRBD1 | TRBJ1-6 | TRBV5-5 | CASSLSRTGGLHSPLHF | TGTGCCAGCAGCTTGTCGAGGACAGGGGGCTTGCATTCACCCCTCCACTTT
- | - | TRBJ2-3 | TRBV7-9 | CASSLGVGTGTDTQYF | TGTGCCAGCAGCTTAGGCGTGGGGACGGGCACAGATACGCAGTATTTT
- | - | TRBJ2-3 | TRBV7-8 | CASNVDLSTDTQYF | TGTGCCAGCAACGTGGACCTTAGCACAGATACGCAGTATTTT
- | - | TRBJ1-2 | TRBV27 | CASSFSYTRYGYTF | TGTGCCAGCAGTTTCAGTTACACTCGGTATGGCTACACCTTC
- | - | TRBJ2-1 | TRBV15 | CATSREWGRYNEQFF | TGTGCCACCAGCAGAGAATGGGGGAGGTACAATGAGCAGTTCTTC
- | TRBD1 | TRBJ1-5 | TRBV19 | CASSATGVQPQHF | TGTGCCAGTAGTGCCACAGGGGTTCAGCCCCAGCATTTT
- | TRBD1 | TRBJ1-2 | TRBV9 | CASSVGQGGSNYGYTF | TGTGCCAGCAGCGTAGGACAGGGGGGCAGCAACTATGGCTACACCTTC
many | TRBD1 | TRBJ1-5 | TRBV11-2 | CASSPGQFNQPQHF | TGTGCCAGCAGTCCGGGACAGTTCAATCAGCCCCAGCATTTT
few | - | TRBJ2-5 | TRBV18 | CASSSYIQETQYF | TGTGCCAGCTCATCGTACATACAAGAGACCCAGTACTTC
many | - | TRBJ1-5 | TRBV28 | CASITVDGGNQPQHF | TGTGCCAGCATCACCGTCGATGGGGGCAATCAGCCCCAGCATTTT
- | TRBD2 | TRBJ2-1 | TRBV5-8 | CASSLTAGEFF | TGTGCCAGCAGCTTAACGGCGGGAGAATTCTTC
- | TRBD2 | TRBJ2-7 | TRBV10-2 | CASSGGGEQYF | TGCGCCAGCAGTGGGGGAGGGGAGCAGTACTTC
few | TRBD2 | TRBJ2-1 | TRBV12-3/TRBV12-4 | CASSPFGLAVNEQFF | TGTGCCAGCAGCCCCTTCGGACTAGCGGTCAATGAGCAGTTCTTC
few | TRBD1 | TRBJ1-2 | TRBV5-1 | CASSLGITGEGYTF | TGCGCCAGCAGCTTGGGAATTACAGGGGAGGGCTACACCTTC
- | - | TRBJ2-5 | TRBV4-2 | CASSQDPIMGYQETQYF | TGTGCCAGCAGCCAAGACCCCATTATGGGTTACCAAGAGACCCAGTACTTC
- | - | TRBJ1-6 | TRBV4-3 | CASSQVQGPTNNSPLHF | TGCGCCAGCAGCCAGGTCCAGGGGCCGACGAATAATTCACCCCTCCACTTT
many | - | TRBJ1-1 | TRBV27 | CASSSNRVAFF | TGTGCCAGCAGTTCAAACAGGGTAGCTTTCTTT
- | TRBD1 | TRBJ1-4 | TRBV4-3 | CASSQDYSGQGYEKLFF | TGCGCCAGCAGCCAAGATTATTCGGGACAGGGGTATGAAAAACTGTTTTTT